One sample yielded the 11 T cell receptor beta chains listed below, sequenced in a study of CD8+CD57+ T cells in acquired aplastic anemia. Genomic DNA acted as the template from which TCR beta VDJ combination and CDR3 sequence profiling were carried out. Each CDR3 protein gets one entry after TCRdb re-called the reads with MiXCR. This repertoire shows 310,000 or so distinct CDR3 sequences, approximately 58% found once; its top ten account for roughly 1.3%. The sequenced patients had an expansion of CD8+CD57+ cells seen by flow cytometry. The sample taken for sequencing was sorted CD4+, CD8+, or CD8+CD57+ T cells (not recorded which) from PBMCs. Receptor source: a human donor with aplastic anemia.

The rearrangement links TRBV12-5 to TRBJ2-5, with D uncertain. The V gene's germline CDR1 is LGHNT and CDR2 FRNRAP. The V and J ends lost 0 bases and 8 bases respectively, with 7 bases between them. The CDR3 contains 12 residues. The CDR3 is CASGLVKGTQYF. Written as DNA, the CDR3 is TGTGCTAGTGGTTTGGTAAAAGGAACCCAGTACTTC. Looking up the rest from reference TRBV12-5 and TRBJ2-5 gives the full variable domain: DARVTQTPRHKVTEMGQEVTMRCQPILGHNTVFWYRQTMMQGLELLAYFRNRAPLDDSGMPKDRFSAEMPDATLATLKIQPSEPRDSAVYFCASGLVKGTQYFGPGTRLLVL.

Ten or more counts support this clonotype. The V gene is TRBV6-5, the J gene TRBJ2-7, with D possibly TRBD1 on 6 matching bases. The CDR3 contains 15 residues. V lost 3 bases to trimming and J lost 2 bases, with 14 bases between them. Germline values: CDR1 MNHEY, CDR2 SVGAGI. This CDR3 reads CASSYGQTLTYEQYF. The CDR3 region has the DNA TGTGCCAGCAGTTATGGACAGACGCTTACCTACGAGCAGTACTTC.

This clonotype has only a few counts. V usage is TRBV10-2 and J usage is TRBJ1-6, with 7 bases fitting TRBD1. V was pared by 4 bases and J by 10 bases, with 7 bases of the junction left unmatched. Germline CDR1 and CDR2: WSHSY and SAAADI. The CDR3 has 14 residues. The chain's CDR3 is CASSGDSLRSPLHF. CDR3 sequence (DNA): TGCGCCAGCAGTGGGGACAGCCTTAGGTCACCCCTCCACTTT.

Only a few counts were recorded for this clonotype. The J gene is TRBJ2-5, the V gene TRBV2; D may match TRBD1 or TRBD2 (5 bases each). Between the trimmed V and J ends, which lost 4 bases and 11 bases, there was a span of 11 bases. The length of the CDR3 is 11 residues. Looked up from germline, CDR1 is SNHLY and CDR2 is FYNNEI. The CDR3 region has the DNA TGTGCCAGCAGTGTTGTGGGGGAGCAGTACTTC. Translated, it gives CASSVVGEQYF. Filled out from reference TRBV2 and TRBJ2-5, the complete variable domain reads EPEVTQTPSHQVTQMGQEVILRCVPISNHLYFYWYRQILGQKVEFLVSFYNNEISEKSEIFDDQFSVERPDGSNFTLKIRSTKLEDSAMYFCASSVVGEQYFGPGTRLLVL.

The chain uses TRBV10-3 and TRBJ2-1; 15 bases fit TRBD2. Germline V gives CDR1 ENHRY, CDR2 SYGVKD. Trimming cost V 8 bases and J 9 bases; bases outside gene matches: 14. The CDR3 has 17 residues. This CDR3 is CAIRTSGGERAWGEQFF. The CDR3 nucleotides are TGTGCCATCCGGACTAGCGGGGGGGAGCGGGCGTGGGGTGAGCAGTTCTTC.

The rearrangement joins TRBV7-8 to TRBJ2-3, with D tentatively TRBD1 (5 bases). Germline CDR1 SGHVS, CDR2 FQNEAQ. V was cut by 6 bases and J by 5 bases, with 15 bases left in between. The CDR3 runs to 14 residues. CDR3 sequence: CASRGKGSEDTQYF. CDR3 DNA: TGTGCCAGCAGGGGGAAGGGGTCCGAAGATACGCAGTATTTT. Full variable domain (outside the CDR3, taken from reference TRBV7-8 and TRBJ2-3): GAGVSQSPRYKVAKRGQDVALRCDPISGHVSLFWYQQALGQGPEFLTYFQNEAQLDKSGLPSDRFFAERPEGSVSTLKIQRTQQEDSAVYLCASRGKGSEDTQYFGPGTRLTVL.

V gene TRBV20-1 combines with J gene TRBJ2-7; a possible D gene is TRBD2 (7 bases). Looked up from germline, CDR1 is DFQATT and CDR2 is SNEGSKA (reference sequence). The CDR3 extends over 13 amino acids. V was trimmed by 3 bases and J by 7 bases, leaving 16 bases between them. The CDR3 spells CSASGGGGKEQYF. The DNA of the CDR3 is TGCAGTGCTAGCGGGGGCGGGGGCAAGGAGCAGTACTTC.

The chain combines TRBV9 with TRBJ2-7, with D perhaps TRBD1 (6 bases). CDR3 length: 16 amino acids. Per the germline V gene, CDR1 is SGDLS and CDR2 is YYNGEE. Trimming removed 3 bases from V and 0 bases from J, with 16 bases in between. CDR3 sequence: CASSAGQAISSYEQYF. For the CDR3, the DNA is TGTGCCAGCAGCGCGGGACAAGCTATCAGCTCCTACGAGCAGTACTTC. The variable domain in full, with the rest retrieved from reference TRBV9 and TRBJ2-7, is DSGVTQTPKHLITATGQRVTLRCSPRSGDLSVYWYQQSLDQGLQFLIQYYNGEERAKGNILERFSAQQFPDLHSELNLSSLELGDSALYFCASSAGQAISSYEQYFGPGTRLTVT.

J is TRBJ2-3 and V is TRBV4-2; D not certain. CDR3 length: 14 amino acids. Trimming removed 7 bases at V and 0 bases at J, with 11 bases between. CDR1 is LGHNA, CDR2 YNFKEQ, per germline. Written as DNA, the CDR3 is TGTGCCAGCACGCCAGTTGGGAGCACAGATACGCAGTATTTT. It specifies CASTPVGSTDTQYF.

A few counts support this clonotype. CDR3 amino acids: CASKYQVEQYF. The CDR3 coding sequence is TGCGCCAGCAAATATCAGGTCGAGCAGTACTTC. This chain joins TRBV5-1 and TRBJ2-7; no definite D call. The CDR3 is 11 amino acids. Trimming cost V 6 bases and J 6 bases, with 10 bases left between them. Germline values: CDR1 SGHRS, CDR2 YFSETQ.

CDR3 nucleotides: TGCGCCAGCAGTGAGTGTCGGACTAGCGGGGGAAGAGGCGAGCAGTTCTTC. Its protein product is CASSECRTSGGRGEQFF. This chain uses TRBV10-2 with TRBJ2-1; 13 bases map to TRBD2. The germline V gene has CDR1 WSHSY and CDR2 SAAADI. The J segment lost 10 bases and the V segment lost 1 base, leaving 10 bases of the junction unmatched. The CDR3 length is 17 residues.